This TCR beta chain was recorded in a study of blood T cell repertoires in COVID-19. This CDR3 comprises 17 residues. V shed 4 bases, J shed 7 bases, and the junction held 14 bases outside the gene matches. Germline assignment: CDR1 LNHDA and CDR2 SQIVND (reference sequence). This clone was detected only a few times. Profiled with immunoSEQ multiplex PCR; TCRdb holds only in-frame clones, not every one. The data hold under 300,000 clones, with about 88% observed a single time. The origin of this receptor is a middle-aged woman who had recovered from COVID-19. The sequenced sample consisted of peripheral blood. V and J are TRBV19 and TRBJ1-5, with 9 bases identical to TRBD1. In nucleotides, the CDR3 is TGTGCCAGTAGTACGAAACCCGGGACAGGGATTGGCCAGCCCCAGCATTTT. It encodes CASSTKPGTGIGQPQHF.